The clone carrying this T cell receptor (beta chain) was found a few times. Its target is not known. These data originate in a study of post-analysis software for immune sequencing data. Broader study findings: Controls had lower frequencies than patients of five TRBV segments, which included TRBV5-6, TRBV5-1 and TRBV20-1. Samples from a shared batch, those prepared together, strongly co-clustered by F measure.

cDNA libraries for TCR beta contained unique molecular identifiers. Via MiXCR, TCRdb re-called the PCR reads, giving one row per CDR3 protein. The sample contains about 540,000 distinct CDR3 sequences, around 36% of which appear only once. V was cut by 6 bases and J by 5 bases, with 10 bases left in between. The CDR3 length is 11 residues. Looked up from germline, CDR1 is DFQATT and CDR2 is SNEGSKA (reference sequence). The sample comprised blood. This clonotype was obtained from a girl aged 2 to 17 with multiple sclerosis. The V gene is TRBV20-1, the J gene TRBJ2-5; perhaps TRBD2 as D (5 bases). Here the CDR3 reads CSALGEETQYF. The CDR3 coding sequence is TGCAGTGCCCTCGGGGAGGAGACCCAGTACTTC.